This T cell receptor (beta chain) was documented in a study of blood T cell repertoires in COVID-19. Study in general: Specimens from acute and convalescent COVID-19 originated in the United States, Italy and Spain. T cells, B-cell-depleted T cells, or PBMCs provided the cDNA or gDNA that served as material.

Trimming removed 4 bases at V and 4 bases at J, with 13 bases between. Per germline, CDR1 MDHEN and CDR2 SYDVKM. This CDR3 is built from 14 residues. Per the authors' pipeline: Scientists estimated how many nucleated cells there were by amplifying reference gene primers. Sequencing was performed with immunoSEQ multiplex PCR; in TCRdb, only in-frame clones are kept and a portion is missing. D and trimming come from the DNA, and the V and J calls and clone size come from that table. Here the sample spans roughly 150,000 clones, around four fifths being singletons. The source is an elderly woman with acute or convalescent COVID-19. The chain is built from TRBV28 and TRBJ1-2; D possibly corresponds to TRBD1 (5 bases). Sequencing was done on a sample of peripheral blood. CDR3: CASSYQTASYGYTF. DNA of the CDR3: TGTGCCAGCAGTTATCAGACAGCCTCCTATGGCTACACCTTC.